The clone carrying this T cell receptor (beta chain) was counted ten times or more. CDR1 is SNHLY and CDR2 is FYNNEI in the germline V gene. The CDR3 is made up of 14 amino acids. Trimming pared 7 bases from V and 4 bases from J, leaving 13 bases between. Amplified TCR beta CDR3 regions derived from RNA transcripts. The TCR CDR3 was amplified in a first-round RT-PCR using the HTBI primer set. One entry per CDR3 protein, called by TCRdb with MiXCR from the multiplex PCR reads. The sample consists of approximately 740,000 distinct CDR3 sequences, 12% to 15% of them appearing once. This sample was included in a study of T cells in Graves' hyperthyroidism and ophthalmopathy.

Material: blood. This TCR derives from a young woman with Graves' hyperthyroidism. This chain uses TRBV2 with TRBJ1-4; the D is unclear. The CDR3 spells CASTYEQLNEKLFF. The CDR3 DNA is TGTGCCAGCACATATGAACAGCTTAATGAAAAACTGTTTTTT.